This is a list of T cell receptor beta chains from one sample in a study of blood T cell repertoires in COVID-19. Measured with immunoSEQ multiplex PCR; TCRdb has only the in-frame clones, and not every one. The sample consists of some 250,000 clones, more than 75% of them appearing once. The sample comprised peripheral blood. These receptors all come from a woman aged 55-70 years with COVID-19, enrolled during active disease. CDR3s include the opening cysteine and the closing phenylalanine or tryptophan. A D gene is named only where the DNA matches it firmly. Where a row states a size, it is once, few, many or the class of an expanded clone; other rows omit it.

abundance: .; d_gene: TRBD2; v_gene: TRBV5-4; j_gene: TRBJ2-1; CDR3nt: TGTGCCAGCAGCTTGATTAGCGGGCTTTCCTACAATGAGCAGTTCTTC; CDR3aa: CASSLISGLSYNEQFF
abundance: .; d_gene: .; v_gene: TRBV9; j_gene: TRBJ2-2; CDR3nt: TGTGCCAGCAGCCAGACTAGTTCCGGGGAGCTGTTTTTT; CDR3aa: CASSQTSSGELFF
abundance: .; d_gene: .; v_gene: TRBV19; j_gene: TRBJ2-3; CDR3nt: TGTGCCAGTAGTAGACTCAACACAGATACGCAGTATTTT; CDR3aa: CASSRLNTDTQYF
abundance: .; d_gene: TRBD2; v_gene: TRBV9; j_gene: TRBJ2-7; CDR3nt: TGTGCCAGCAGCCATAGCGGGTCCTCCTCCTACGAGCAGTACTTC; CDR3aa: CASSHSGSSSYEQYF
abundance: .; d_gene: .; v_gene: TRBV3-1/TRBV3-2; j_gene: TRBJ2-1; CDR3nt: TGTGCCAGCAGTCAAGCCGGTGATGAGCAGTTCTTC; CDR3aa: CASSQAGDEQFF
abundance: once; d_gene: .; v_gene: TRBV3-1/TRBV3-2; j_gene: TRBJ1-2; CDR3nt: TGTGCCAGCAGCCCGTTCGACAGAAACTATGGCTACACCTTC; CDR3aa: CASSPFDRNYGYTF
abundance: .; d_gene: TRBD1; v_gene: TRBV6-5; j_gene: TRBJ1-5; CDR3nt: TGTGCCAGCAGCCGAGGACAGGGTAGCAATCAGCCCCAGCATTTT; CDR3aa: CASSRGQGSNQPQHF
abundance: .; d_gene: .; v_gene: TRBV10-3; j_gene: TRBJ1-6; CDR3nt: TGTGCCATCAGTGACAGGGGTCGGAATTCACCCCTCCACTTT; CDR3aa: CAISDRGRNSPLHF
abundance: .; d_gene: TRBD1; v_gene: TRBV3-1/TRBV3-2; j_gene: TRBJ1-2; CDR3nt: TGTGCCAGCCGTGCAGGGGGCAACTATGGCTACACCTTC; CDR3aa: CASRAGGNYGYTF
abundance: .; d_gene: TRBD2; v_gene: TRBV19; j_gene: TRBJ2-2; CDR3nt: TGTGCCAGTAGCCGCCGGGGGGGGCAATACACCGGGGAGCTGTTTTTT; CDR3aa: CASSRRGGQYTGELFF
abundance: .; d_gene: TRBD2; v_gene: TRBV3-1/TRBV3-2; j_gene: TRBJ2-3; CDR3nt: TGTGCCAGCAGCCATCGCGGGAGGGACTCAGATACGCAGTATTTT; CDR3aa: CASSHRGRDSDTQYF
abundance: .; d_gene: .; v_gene: TRBV3-1/TRBV3-2; j_gene: TRBJ2-1; CDR3nt: TGTGCCAGCAGCCAAGTCCAGGAAAACTACAATGAGCAGTTCTTC; CDR3aa: CASSQVQENYNEQFF